Listed here are 9 T cell receptor beta chains from one sample, sequenced in a study of CD4 T cells in relation to SARS-CoV-2 and coronaviruses. Profiling relied on immunoSEQ multiplex PCR, and the TCRdb table lists in-frame clones only, not all of them. The sample yields tens of thousands of clones, approximately 85% seen once. The sequenced material came from memory CD4+ T cells from PBMCs. Receptors were obtained from an adult with COVID-19.

The rearrangement uses TRBV5-1 and TRBJ2-5; D could derive from TRBD1 or TRBD2 (6 bases each). CDR3 length: 15 residues. The V gene's germline CDR1 is SGHRS and CDR2 YFSETQ. V shed 0 bases and J shed 5 bases, with 14 bases lying between them. The DNA for the CDR3 is TGCGCCAGCAGCTTGGTCACCGGGGGCGTGGAGACCCAGTACTTC. This sequence encodes CASSLVTGGVETQYF.

The chain couples TRBV25-1 to TRBJ2-6, with a possible D match to TRBD1 (6 bases). V lost 7 bases, J lost 4 bases, and 20 bases lay in between. Germline lookup yields CDR1 MGHDK and CDR2 SYGVNS. The CDR3 has 17 residues. For the CDR3, the DNA is TGTGCCAGCAAGGACAGCAACCCTGCCTCAGGGGCCAACGTCCTGACTTTC. This codes for CASKDSNPASGANVLTF. The variable domain in full, completed from reference TRBV25-1 and TRBJ2-6, reads EADIYQTPRYLVIGTGKKITLECSQTMGHDKMYWYQQDPGMELHLIHYSYGVNSTEKGDLSSESTVSRIRTEHFPLTLESARPSHTSQYLCASKDSNPASGANVLTFGAGSRLTVL.

The rearrangement joins TRBV7-9 to TRBJ1-5; 7 bases line up with TRBD1. Germline values: CDR1 SEHNR, CDR2 FQNEAQ (reference sequence). This CDR3 comprises 16 residues. The V gene end was trimmed by 0 bases and the J gene end by 4 bases; junction bases not matched to a gene: 6. The CDR3 sequence is CASSLAVGGKNQPQHF. The CDR3 DNA follows: TGTGCCAGCAGCTTAGCGGTAGGGGGCAAGAATCAGCCCCAGCATTTT.

The V call is TRBV9, the J call TRBJ2-2, with D unclear. The CDR3 contains 16 residues. Per the germline V gene, CDR1 is SGDLS and CDR2 is YYNGEE. V was pared by 0 bases and J by 6 bases, with 15 bases between. Here the CDR3 reads CASSVGPGRVPGELFF. CDR3 coding DNA: TGTGCCAGCAGCGTAGGACCGGGTCGGGTTCCCGGGGAGCTGTTTTTT.

For the CDR3, the DNA is TGTGCCAGCAGGACCGCACCTAATGAAAAACTGTTTTTT. Residues: CASRTAPNEKLFF. The chain employs TRBV28 and TRBJ1-4; no firm D call. The germline V gene has CDR1 MDHEN and CDR2 SYDVKM. V lost 6 bases and J lost 3, with 8 bases in between. The CDR3 contains 13 residues.

The V call is TRBV11-3, the J call TRBJ2-5, with D unresolved. The V end was cut by 0 bases, the J end by 5 bases, with 4 bases between. Germline V CDR1 and CDR2: SGHNT, YENEEA. CDR3 length: 12 amino acids. In DNA, the CDR3 is TGTGCCAGCAGCTTAGACCGGGAGACCCAGTACTTC. Its translation is CASSLDRETQYF.

Here the CDR3 reads CASSFVGDTNVLTF. For the CDR3, the DNA is TGTGCCAGCAGTTTTGTTGGGGATACCAACGTCCTGACTTTC. The chain is built from TRBV28 and TRBJ2-6; the D is unclear. V gave up 3 bases and J gave up 8 bases, with 11 bases separating them. Germline V gives CDR1 MDHEN, CDR2 SYDVKM. This CDR3 has 14 residues.

The chain has TRBV27 and TRBJ2-5; D is possibly TRBD2 (5 bases). Between the trimmed V and J ends, which lost 6 bases and 4 bases, there was a span of 12 bases. Germline assignment: CDR1 MNHEY and CDR2 SMNVEV (reference sequence). This CDR3 comprises 13 residues. This chain's CDR3 is CASRRAALETQYF. As DNA, the CDR3 is TGTGCCAGCAGGCGGGCGGCCCTAGAGACCCAGTACTTC.

The gene calls are TRBV18 and TRBJ1-1; D remains unclear. V shed 2 bases and J shed 3 bases, with 7 bases lying between them. The CDR3 is made up of 13 amino acids. Per germline, CDR1 KGHSH and CDR2 LQKENI. The CDR3 sequence is CASSPLQDTEAFF. The CDR3, as DNA: TGTGCCAGCTCACCATTGCAGGACACTGAAGCTTTCTTT.